This T cell receptor beta chain derives from a study of cytomegalovirus exposure and HLA in healthy donors. Across the whole study: A prior study identified 117 million unique TCR beta sequences from 200 million or so T cells.

The sample holds many counts of this clone. Its antigen is not known. General observations from the study: Some highly shared sequence variants likely arose as a pipeline artifact.

V dropped 1 base and J dropped 0; count of bases not matched to a gene: 9. Per the germline V gene, CDR1 is SGHTA and CDR2 is FQGNSA. CDR3 size: 19 residues. The PCR was carried out with 60 Vbeta primers and 13 Jbeta primers. Some clones are missing from TCRdb's copy, which holds only in-frame ones; the method was immunoSEQ multiplex PCR. This sample has hundreds of thousands of clones, with about 80% found just once. The chain uses TRBV7-2 and TRBJ1-3; 10 positions agree with TRBD1. The source is a man aged 35 to 55 in good health and CMV-seropositive. The specimen sequenced was PBMCs. CDR3 loop: CASSLGWGQGKDSGNTIYF. The CDR3 DNA reads as TGTGCCAGCAGCTTAGGCTGGGGACAGGGGAAAGACTCTGGAAACACCATATATTTT.